This entry is about one T cell receptor (beta chain). This sample is drawn from a study of glioma-infiltrating T cells after dendritic cell vaccination. The time point: after dendritic cell vaccination, including at tumor progression/relapse. Blood PBMC samples: pre-vaccination, two weeks post third vaccination, and at tumor progression. Using immunoSEQ multiplex PCR, the repertoire was profiled, and TCRdb retains in-frame clones only, with some absent. The sample yields approximately 110,000 clones, roughly 90% seen once. This sample comprised blood, obtained after dendritic cell vaccination. The receptor comes from a human donor with glioblastoma.

CDR3 residues: CASSSSWGDGNQPQHF. For the CDR3, the DNA is TGTGCCAGTAGTTCATCATGGGGGGATGGCAATCAGCCCCAGCATTTT. The rearrangement uses TRBV19 and TRBJ1-5; D possibly corresponds to TRBD1 (5 bases). The V gene's germline CDR1 is LNHDA and CDR2 SQIVND (reference sequence). The CDR3 runs 16 residues. Trimming shortened V by 5 bases and J by 2 bases, and 16 bases separated the two germline ends.